This TCR beta chain was recorded in a study of T cell changes during pregnancy in multiple sclerosis. TCRdb's table, derived via immunoSEQ multiplex PCR, lists solely in-frame clones and lacks some. The sample includes roughly 53,000 clones, about 88% of them seen just once. Sequences were derived from CD8+ T cells from peripheral blood mononuclear cells, sampled before pregnancy. This clonotype originated in a female donor with multiple sclerosis, enrolled in a pregnancy study.

The CDR3 reads CASSQGKREAFF. The CDR3 DNA reads TGCGCCAGCAGCCAAGGCAAACGGGAAGCTTTCTTT. This sequence joins TRBV4-1 and TRBJ1-1; D unclear. Germline V gives CDR1 MGHRA, CDR2 YSYEKL. CDR3 length: 12 amino acids. Deletions cut 1 base from V and 8 bases from J, with 8 bases between.